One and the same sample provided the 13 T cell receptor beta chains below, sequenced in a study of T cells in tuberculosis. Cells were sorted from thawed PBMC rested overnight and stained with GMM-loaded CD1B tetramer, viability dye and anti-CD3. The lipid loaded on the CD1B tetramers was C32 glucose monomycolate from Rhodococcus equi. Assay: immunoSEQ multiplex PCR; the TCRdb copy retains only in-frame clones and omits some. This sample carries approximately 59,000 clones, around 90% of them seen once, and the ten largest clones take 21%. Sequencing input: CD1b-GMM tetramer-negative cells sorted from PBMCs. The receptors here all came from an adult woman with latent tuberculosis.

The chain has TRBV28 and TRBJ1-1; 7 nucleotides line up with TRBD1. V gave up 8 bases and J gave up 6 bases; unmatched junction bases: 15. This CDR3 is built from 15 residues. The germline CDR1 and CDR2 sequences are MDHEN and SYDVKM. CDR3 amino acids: CASGPDKVQGPEAFF. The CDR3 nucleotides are TGTGCCAGCGGCCCGGATAAGGTACAGGGGCCTGAAGCTTTCTTT.

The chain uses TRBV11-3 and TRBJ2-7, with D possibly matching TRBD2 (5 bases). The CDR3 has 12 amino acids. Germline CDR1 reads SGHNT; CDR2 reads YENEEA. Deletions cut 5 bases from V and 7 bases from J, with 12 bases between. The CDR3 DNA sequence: TGTGCCAGCAGCCTACGGACGGGGGAGCAGTACTTC. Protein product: CASSLRTGEQYF.

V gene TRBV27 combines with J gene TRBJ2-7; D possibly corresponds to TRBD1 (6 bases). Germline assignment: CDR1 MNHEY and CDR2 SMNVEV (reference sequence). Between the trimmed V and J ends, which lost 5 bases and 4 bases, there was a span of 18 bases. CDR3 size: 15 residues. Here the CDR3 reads CASSPRGGGLYEQYF. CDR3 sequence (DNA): TGTGCCAGCAGTCCAAGGGGTGGGGGCCTGTACGAGCAGTACTTC.

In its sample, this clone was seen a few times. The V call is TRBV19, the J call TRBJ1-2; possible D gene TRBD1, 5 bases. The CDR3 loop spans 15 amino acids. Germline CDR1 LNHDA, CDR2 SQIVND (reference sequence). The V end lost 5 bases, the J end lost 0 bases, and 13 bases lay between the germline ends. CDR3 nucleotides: TGTGCCAGTAGTCTTAAGACAGATGCTAACTATGGCTACACCTTC. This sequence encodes CASSLKTDANYGYTF.

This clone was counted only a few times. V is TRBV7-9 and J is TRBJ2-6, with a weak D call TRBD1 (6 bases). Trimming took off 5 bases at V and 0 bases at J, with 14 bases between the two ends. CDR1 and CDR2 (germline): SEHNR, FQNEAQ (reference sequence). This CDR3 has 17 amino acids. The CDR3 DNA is TGTGCCAGCAGCACAGGGACGAGCGGCTCTGGGGCCAACGTCCTGACTTTC. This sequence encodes CASSTGTSGSGANVLTF.

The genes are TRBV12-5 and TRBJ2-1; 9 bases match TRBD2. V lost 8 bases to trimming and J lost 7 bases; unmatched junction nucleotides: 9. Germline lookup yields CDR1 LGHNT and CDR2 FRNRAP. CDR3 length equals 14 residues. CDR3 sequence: CASHSGRGRNEQFF. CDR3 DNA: TGTGCTAGTCATAGCGGGAGAGGGAGGAATGAGCAGTTCTTC.

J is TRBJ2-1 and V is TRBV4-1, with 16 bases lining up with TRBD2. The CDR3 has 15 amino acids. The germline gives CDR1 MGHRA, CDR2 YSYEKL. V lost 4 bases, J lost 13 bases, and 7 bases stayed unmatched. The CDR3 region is CASSLGTSGRAVQFF. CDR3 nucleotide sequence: TGCGCCAGCAGCCTTGGGACTAGCGGGAGGGCTGTTCAGTTCTTC.

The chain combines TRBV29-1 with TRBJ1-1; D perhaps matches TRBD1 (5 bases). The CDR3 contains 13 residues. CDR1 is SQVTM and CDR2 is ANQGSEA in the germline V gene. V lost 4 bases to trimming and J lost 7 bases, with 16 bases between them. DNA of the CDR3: TGCAGCGTTGTACGGACATTATTTGGTGAAGCTTTCTTT. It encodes CSVVRTLFGEAFF. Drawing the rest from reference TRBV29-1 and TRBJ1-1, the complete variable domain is SAVISQKPSRDICQRGTSLTIQCQVDSQVTMMFWYRQQPGQSLTLIATANQGSEATYESGFVIDKFPISRPNLTFSTLTVSNMSPEDSSIYLCSVVRTLFGEAFFGQGTRLTVV.

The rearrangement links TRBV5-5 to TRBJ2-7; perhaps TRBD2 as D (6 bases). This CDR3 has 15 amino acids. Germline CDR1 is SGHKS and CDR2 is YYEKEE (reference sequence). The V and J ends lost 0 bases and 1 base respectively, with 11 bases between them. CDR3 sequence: CASSLGTTRSYEQYF. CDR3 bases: TGTGCCAGCAGCTTGGGGACTACTCGATCCTACGAGCAGTACTTC. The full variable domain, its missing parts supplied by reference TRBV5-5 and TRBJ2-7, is DAGVTQSPTHLIKTRGQQVTLRCSPISGHKSVSWYQQVLGQGPQFIFQYYEKEERGRGNFPDRFSARQFPNYSSELNVNALLLGDSALYLCASSLGTTRSYEQYFGPGTRLTVT.

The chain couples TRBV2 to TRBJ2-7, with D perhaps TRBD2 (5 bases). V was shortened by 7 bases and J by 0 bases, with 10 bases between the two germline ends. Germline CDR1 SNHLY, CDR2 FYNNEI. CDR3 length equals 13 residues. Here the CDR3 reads CASKSDFSYEQYF. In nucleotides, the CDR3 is TGTGCCAGCAAGTCGGACTTCTCCTACGAGCAGTACTTC.

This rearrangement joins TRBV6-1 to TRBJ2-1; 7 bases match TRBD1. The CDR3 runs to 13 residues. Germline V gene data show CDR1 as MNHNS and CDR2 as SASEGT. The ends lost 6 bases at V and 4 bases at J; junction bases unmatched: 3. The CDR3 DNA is TGTGCCAGCAGGTGGGGACAGTACAATGAGCAGTTCTTC. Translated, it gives CASRWGQYNEQFF.

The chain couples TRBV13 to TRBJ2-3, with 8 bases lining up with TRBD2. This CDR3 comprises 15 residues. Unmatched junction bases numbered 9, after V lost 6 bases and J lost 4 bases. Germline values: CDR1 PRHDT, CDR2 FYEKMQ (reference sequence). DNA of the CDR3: TGTGCCAGCAGTCGGGGGGGGACGGTATCAGATACGCAGTATTTT. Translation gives CASSRGGTVSDTQYF.

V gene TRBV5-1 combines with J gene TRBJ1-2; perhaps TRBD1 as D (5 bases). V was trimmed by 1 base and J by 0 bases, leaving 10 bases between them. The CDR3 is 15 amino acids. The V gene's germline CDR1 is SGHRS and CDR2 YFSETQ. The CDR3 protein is CASSLTAGTNYGYTF. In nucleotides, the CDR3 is TGCGCCAGCAGCTTGACGGCAGGGACTAACTATGGCTACACCTTC.